The entry below describes one T cell receptor beta chain. Its specificity is not known. Profiling relied on immunoSEQ multiplex PCR, and the TCRdb table lists in-frame clones only, not all of them. The profile covers approximately 98,000 clones, with over 90% appearing a single time and about 1.4% taken by the ten largest. The sample originates from a study of siplizumab effects on memory and regulatory T cells. Study-wide points: Among mappable alloreactive CD4+ clones, the Treg-derived fraction averaged around 66% with siplizumab versus more than 25% in controls. Naive T cells were seemingly more diverse than memory cells, and major contributions to the alloresponse seemed to be made by them.

The specimen was non-Treg CD4+ T cells sorted from blood. The sequence came from a human donor in good health.

The CDR3 sequence is CASRSGAYEQYF. Here the CDR3 DNA reads TGTGCCAGCAGATCCGGAGCATACGAGCAGTACTTC. This chain connects TRBV28 to TRBJ2-7, with D unclear. The germline V and J ends were trimmed by 6 bases and 4 bases, with 10 bases remaining between them. Germline V CDR1 and CDR2: MDHEN, SYDVKM. The CDR3 has 12 amino acids.